A single sample gave rise to the 32 T cell receptor beta chains below, sequenced in a study of blood T cell repertoires in COVID-19. Measured with immunoSEQ multiplex PCR; TCRdb has only the in-frame clones, and not every one. The sample consists of 350,000 or so clones, more than 70% of them appearing once. Input material: peripheral blood. The receptor source for this set is a woman aged 25 to 45 with COVID-19, enrolled during active disease.

The chain employs TRBV5-1 and TRBJ2-5; D perhaps matches TRBD2 (6 bases). The CDR3 length is 14 residues. Germline CDR1 SGHRS, CDR2 YFSETQ. V lost 4 bases to trimming and J lost 5 bases, with 15 bases between them. In nucleotides, the CDR3 is TGCGCCAGCAGCCGGTTCAGGGCGGGGGAGACCCAGTACTTC. It translates to CASSRFRAGETQYF.

The rearrangement links TRBV7-2 to TRBJ1-4; weak D call: TRBD1 (6 bases). Germline V gene sequence: CDR1 SGHTA, CDR2 FQGNSA. V was shortened by 5 bases and J by 8 bases, with 18 bases between the two germline ends. This CDR3 is 15 amino acids long. CDR3 nucleotides: TGTGCCAGCAGCCAGCGAACAGGGCTGGGGGAAAAACTGTTTTTT. Amino acids: CASSQRTGLGEKLFF.

This clone showed up just once. The J gene is TRBJ2-5, the V gene TRBV30, with a tentative D call TRBD1 (6 bases). With 3 bases removed from V and 0 bases from J, the gap between germline ends came to 8 bases. Germline lookup yields CDR1 GTSNPN and CDR2 SVGIG (reference sequence). The CDR3 spans 13 residues. The CDR3 loop is CAWSDRNQETQYF. The CDR3 DNA sequence: TGTGCCTGGAGCGACAGGAACCAAGAGACCCAGTACTTC. Using reference TRBV30 and TRBJ2-5 for the parts outside the CDR3, the full variable domain is SQTIHQWPATLVQPVGSPLSLECTVEGTSNPNLYWYRQAAGRGLQLLFYSVGIGQISSEVPQNLSASRPQDRQFILSSKKLLLSDSGFYLCAWSDRNQETQYFGPGTRLLVL.

The rearrangement links TRBV18 to TRBJ2-7; the match to TRBD1 covers 7 bases. Trimming removed 5 bases from V and 7 bases from J; junction bases left unmatched: 8. CDR1 and CDR2 from the germline V gene are KGHSH and LQKENI. This CDR3 has 13 residues. CDR3 sequence reads: CASSGRGLGEQYF. In DNA, the CDR3 is TGTGCCAGCTCAGGCAGGGGGTTGGGAGAGCAGTACTTC.

V gene TRBV4-3 combines with J gene TRBJ2-7, with TRBD1 identical over 8 bases. Germline CDR1 and CDR2: LGHNA and YSLEER. There are 15 residues in the CDR3. V was clipped by 3 bases and J by 0 bases; unmatched bases: 4. The CDR3 DNA reads as TGCGCCAGCAGCCAGGGGACAGGCCTCTCCTACGAGCAGTACTTC. This sequence encodes CASSQGTGLSYEQYF.

The V call is TRBV9, the J call TRBJ2-5; TRBD1 might be the D (8 bases). Germline values: CDR1 SGDLS, CDR2 YYNGEE. The CDR3 extends over 15 amino acids. V was trimmed by 2 bases and J by 5 bases, leaving 16 bases between them. CDR3 amino acids: CASSVTGGELETQYF. DNA for the CDR3: TGTGCCAGCAGCGTCACAGGGGGGGAATTGGAGACCCAGTACTTC.

The V and J genes are TRBV4-3 and TRBJ2-7, with D maybe TRBD2 (6 bases). CDR1 and CDR2 from the germline V gene are LGHNA and YSLEER. Deletions cut 2 bases from V and 3 bases from J, with 11 bases between. There are 14 residues in the CDR3. CDR3 loop: CASSQTRDFYEQYF. As DNA, the CDR3 is TGCGCCAGCAGCCAAACTCGGGACTTCTACGAGCAGTACTTC.

V and J are TRBV7-2 and TRBJ2-7, with D perhaps matching TRBD1 (6 bases). The germline gives CDR1 SGHTA, CDR2 FQGNSA. V was cut by 2 bases and J by 5 bases, with 13 bases left in between. CDR3 length equals 14 residues. CDR3 sequence (DNA): TGTGCCAGCAGCTTAACACAGGGAATGGACGAGCAGTACTTC. As protein: CASSLTQGMDEQYF.

DNA of the CDR3: TGTGCCAGCAGTTTATGGGCGGGAGAATGGACCGGGGAGCTGTTTTTT. Residues: CASSLWAGEWTGELFF. The J gene is TRBJ2-2, the V gene TRBV27; 7 bases map to TRBD2. CDR3 length equals 16 residues. Germline trimming cut 1 base from V and 5 bases from J; bases unmatched to any gene: 7. The germline V gene has CDR1 MNHEY and CDR2 SMNVEV (reference sequence).

The chain employs TRBV10-3 and TRBJ2-7; 8 positions match TRBD2. Trimming at V came to 11 bases and at J to 3 bases, leaving 9 bases not matched to a gene. The CDR3 is made up of 13 amino acids. Germline-derived CDR1 and CDR2 are ENHRY and SYGVKD. CDR3 residues: CASNPGGHYEQYF. CDR3 nucleotides: TGTGCCTCCAACCCGGGAGGGCACTACGAGCAGTACTTC.

Comments on this clone: The sample carries other DNA sequences with the same CDR3. V gene TRBV5-1 combines with J gene TRBJ1-6; 8 bases are shared with TRBD1. Trimming took 3 bases from V and 6 from J; bases not matched to a gene: 2. CDR1 and CDR2 (germline): SGHRS, YFSETQ. This CDR3 contains 14 residues. CDR3 coding DNA: TGCGCCAGCAGCTCGACAGGGGTTAATTCACCCCTCCACTTT. As protein: CASSSTGVNSPLHF.

The gene calls are TRBV7-3 and TRBJ2-1; 8 nucleotides line up with TRBD2. V lost 1 base and J lost 6; bases outside the gene matches: 14. In germline, CDR1 is SGHTA, CDR2 FQGTGA. This CDR3 is 18 amino acids long. The chain's CDR3 is CASSLKDPGGPSFNEQFF. DNA of the CDR3: TGTGCCAGCAGCTTAAAGGATCCGGGAGGGCCCTCGTTCAATGAGCAGTTCTTC.

The CDR3 is CASSQGPSGSMETQYF. DNA for the CDR3: TGCGCCAGCAGCCAAGGTCCTAGCGGGAGCATGGAGACCCAGTACTTC. This rearrangement joins TRBV4-3 to TRBJ2-5; 10 bases are a match to TRBD2. CDR1 and CDR2 from the germline V gene are LGHNA and YSLEER. The V segment lost 1 base and the J segment 5 bases; nucleotides outside the gene matches: 7. The CDR3 totals 16 residues.

This clone has just one count. The rearrangement joins TRBV7-9 to TRBJ2-1; TRBD2 aligns across 11 bases. V lost 4 bases and J lost 6; bases outside the gene matches: 8. Germline lookup yields CDR1 SEHNR and CDR2 FQNEAQ (reference sequence). The CDR3 is 16 residues long. Here the CDR3 reads CASSSSPGTSGNEQFF. As DNA, the CDR3 is TGTGCCAGCAGCTCCAGCCCCGGGACTAGCGGCAATGAGCAGTTCTTC.

The rearrangement links TRBV28 to TRBJ1-1; no firm D call. The CDR3 is 13 residues long. CDR1 is MDHEN and CDR2 is SYDVKM in the germline V gene. V lost 8 bases and J lost 0, with 10 bases in between. The CDR3 DNA is TGTGCCAGCTCCGCGGATATGAACACTGAAGCTTTCTTT. Translating gives CASSADMNTEAFF.

This clone is a singleton in its sample. The chain is built from TRBV6-1 and TRBJ2-1; 9 bases match TRBD2. The germline CDR1 and CDR2 sequences are MNHNS and SASEGT. Trimming removed 1 base from V and 9 bases from J; junction bases left unmatched: 16. The CDR3 contains 18 residues. CDR3 sequence (DNA): TGTGCCAGCAGTGAAGTGGGCGGGAGGGCAAATTTAGTGGGTGAGCAGTTCTTC. It translates to CASSEVGGRANLVGEQFF.

The rearrangement links TRBV20-1 to TRBJ1-1; D remains ambiguous. CDR1 DFQATT and CDR2 SNEGSKA come from the germline V gene (reference sequence). V was cut by 0 bases and J by 8 bases, with 4 bases left in between. The CDR3 spans 10 residues. CDR3 DNA sequence: TGCAGTGCTAGAGACAGGGAAGCTTTCTTT. As protein: CSARDREAFF.

J is TRBJ1-1 and V is TRBV6-5; D ambiguous. This CDR3 contains 13 residues. Deletions cut 8 bases from V and 7 bases from J, with 17 bases between. Germline V CDR1 and CDR2: MNHEY, SVGAGI. Written as DNA, the CDR3 is TGTGCCAGCCTTGCAGAGGGCAGATTTGAAGCTTTCTTT. Its protein product is CASLAEGRFEAFF.

The rearrangement uses TRBV7-6 and TRBJ2-7, with TRBD2 matching over 7 bases. J was trimmed by 6 bases and V by 5 bases; bases with no gene match: 13. The CDR3 contains 15 residues. Germline V CDR1 and CDR2: SGHVS, FNYEAQ. This CDR3 reads CASSPAPGLVFEQYF. CDR3 sequence (DNA): TGTGCCAGCAGCCCCGCTCCAGGACTAGTCTTCGAGCAGTACTTC.

This chain joins TRBV9 and TRBJ2-5; possibly TRBD1 for D (6 bases). CDR3 length equals 15 residues. The ends were cut back, 0 bases at V and 4 bases at J, with 13 bases in the middle. CDR1 is SGDLS and CDR2 is YYNGEE in the germline V gene. In DNA, the CDR3 is TGTGCCAGCAGCGTAGCTAGTGGGGGCGGAGAGACCCAGTACTTC. It encodes CASSVASGGGETQYF.

As DNA, the CDR3 is TGTGCCAGCGGGGGAGGGTACGTTGAGCAGTTCTTC. This sequence encodes CASGGGYVEQFF. J is TRBJ2-1 and V is TRBV27, with 7 bases aligning to TRBD2. Germline-derived CDR1 and CDR2 are MNHEY and SMNVEV (reference sequence). J gave up 9 bases and V 8 bases, and 7 bases lay outside the gene matches. The CDR3 runs 12 residues.

CDR3 amino acids: CASSVEASGPYEQYF. CDR3 nucleotides: TGTGCCAGCAGCGTAGAGGCTAGCGGTCCCTACGAGCAGTACTTC. The rearrangement joins TRBV9 to TRBJ2-7, with 7 bases matching TRBD2. V trimming: 0 bases; J trimming: 2 bases; junction bases outside the gene matches: 5. CDR1 and CDR2 from the germline V gene are SGDLS and YYNGEE. This CDR3 region has 15 residues. The full variable domain, in which reference TRBV9 and TRBJ2-7 provide the parts outside the CDR3, is DSGVTQTPKHLITATGQRVTLRCSPRSGDLSVYWYQQSLDQGLQFLIQYYNGEERAKGNILERFSAQQFPDLHSELNLSSLELGDSALYFCASSVEASGPYEQYFGPGTRLTVT.

The chain is built from TRBV19 and TRBJ2-2, with 7 bases aligning to TRBD1. V gave up 3 bases and J gave up 4 bases; unmatched junction bases: 8. The CDR3 contains 16 residues. Germline V lookup: CDR1 LNHDA, CDR2 SQIVND (reference sequence). This CDR3 is CASSIRGPPATGELFF. CDR3 nucleotide sequence: TGTGCCAGTAGTATTAGGGGGCCCCCCGCCACCGGGGAGCTGTTTTTT.

The chain has TRBV10-3 and TRBJ2-1; 8 nucleotides agree with TRBD2. This CDR3 is built from 14 residues. J was trimmed by 3 bases and V by 11 bases; bases with no gene match: 9. Germline V gene data show CDR1 as ENHRY and CDR2 as SYGVKD. The CDR3 bases are TGTGCCTCAAACAGCGGGAGCCACTACAATGAGCAGTTCTTC. Its protein is CASNSGSHYNEQFF.

V is TRBV7-6 and J is TRBJ1-5; weak D call: TRBD1 (5 bases). The CDR3 extends over 15 amino acids. Germline CDR1 SGHVS, CDR2 FNYEAQ. V gave up 5 bases and J gave up 2 bases, with 13 bases separating them. The CDR3 DNA reads TGTGCCAGCAGCGAGCAGGGTATGGGCAATCAGCCCCAGCATTTT. Translation: CASSEQGMGNQPQHF.

This clone was seen a few times. V and J are TRBV3-1 (or the pseudogene TRBV3-2) and TRBJ2-7; the D gene is possibly TRBD1 (5 bases). CDR1 is LGHDT and CDR2 is YNNKEL in the germline V gene (reference sequence). Deletions cut 1 base from V and 2 bases from J, with 9 bases between. The CDR3 runs 14 residues. The chain's CDR3 is CASSQGGAAYEQYF. The CDR3 DNA reads TGTGCCAGCAGCCAAGGGGGCGCCGCCTACGAGCAGTACTTC.

The J gene is TRBJ2-2, the V gene TRBV30, with 11 bases matching TRBD1. This CDR3 has 14 residues. Germline V gives CDR1 GTSNPN, CDR2 SVGIG (reference sequence). Trimming cost V 8 bases and J 5 bases; bases outside gene matches: 7. The CDR3 DNA follows: TGTGCCCAGGACAGGGGGCGTGAAACCGGGGAGCTGTTTTTT. It encodes CAQDRGRETGELFF.

The gene calls are TRBV5-6 and TRBJ2-5; 11 bases agree with TRBD2. Germline CDR1 is SGHDT and CDR2 is YYEEEE. CDR3 size: 16 residues. The V and J ends lost 0 bases and 3 bases, in that order; junction bases with no gene match: 4. The CDR3: CASSLDLAGGKETQYF. In nucleotides, the CDR3 is TGTGCCAGCAGCTTGGATTTAGCGGGAGGGAAAGAGACCCAGTACTTC.

The rearrangement links TRBV28 to TRBJ1-4, with D tentatively TRBD1 (5 bases). Looked up from germline, CDR1 is MDHEN and CDR2 is SYDVKM. The CDR3 spans 13 residues. Trimming stripped 11 bases from V and 8 bases from J, with 18 bases between. In nucleotides, the CDR3 is TGTGCCTCCTCAGGGCCCCCTTCGGAAAAACTGTTTTTT. Its protein product is CASSGPPSEKLFF.

The CDR3 coding sequence is TGTGCCAGCAGGCCAGGCGATACGCAGTATTTT. This encodes CASRPGDTQYF. The rearrangement uses TRBV6-4 and TRBJ2-3; D is unresolved. The CDR3 consists of 11 residues. Germline V gene sequence: CDR1 MRHNA, CDR2 SNTAGT. The V and J ends lost 6 bases and 6 bases respectively, with 7 bases between them.

The chain links TRBV9 to TRBJ2-6, with a weak D call TRBD2 (6 bases). There are 17 residues in the CDR3. CDR1 is SGDLS, CDR2 YYNGEE, per germline. V was pared by 3 bases and J by 0 bases, with 13 bases between. CDR3 protein: CASSEGLPGSGANVLTF. The CDR3 DNA sequence: TGTGCCAGCAGCGAGGGACTCCCTGGCTCTGGGGCCAACGTCCTGACTTTC. The full variable domain, its missing parts supplied by reference TRBV9 and TRBJ2-6, is DSGVTQTPKHLITATGQRVTLRCSPRSGDLSVYWYQQSLDQGLQFLIQYYNGEERAKGNILERFSAQQFPDLHSELNLSSLELGDSALYFCASSEGLPGSGANVLTFGAGSRLTVL.

The genes are TRBV28 and TRBJ2-7, with 7 bases identical to TRBD2. This CDR3 spans 14 amino acids. The germline V gene has CDR1 MDHEN and CDR2 SYDVKM. Trimming took 3 bases from V and 2 from J; bases not matched to a gene: 4. DNA of the CDR3: TGTGCCAGCAGTTTTCGGGGGGTAACCTACGAGCAGTACTTC. Encoded protein: CASSFRGVTYEQYF.